A single T cell receptor beta chain is shown here with its context. Sequencing used immunoSEQ multiplex PCR; TCRdb keeps in-frame clones, though not all of them. The top ten clones hold over 15% of a sample with about 52,000 clones, 80% to 90% of them seen once. This sample is part of a study of T cells in localized non-small cell lung cancer. Per the germline V gene, CDR1 is MNHEY and CDR2 is SMNVEV (reference sequence). This CDR3 comprises 16 residues. J was trimmed by 5 bases and V by 4 bases; bases with no gene match: 13. V gene TRBV27 combines with J gene TRBJ1-1; 7 bases align to TRBD1. This specimen consisted of peripheral blood, obtained before any cancer treatment. The clonotype originates from a male donor aged 60 or over with stage III squamous cell lung carcinoma. The CDR3 loop reads CASSYAPTGLRTEAFF. The CDR3 region has the DNA TGTGCCAGCAGTTATGCTCCGACAGGGCTGCGGACTGAAGCTTTCTTT.